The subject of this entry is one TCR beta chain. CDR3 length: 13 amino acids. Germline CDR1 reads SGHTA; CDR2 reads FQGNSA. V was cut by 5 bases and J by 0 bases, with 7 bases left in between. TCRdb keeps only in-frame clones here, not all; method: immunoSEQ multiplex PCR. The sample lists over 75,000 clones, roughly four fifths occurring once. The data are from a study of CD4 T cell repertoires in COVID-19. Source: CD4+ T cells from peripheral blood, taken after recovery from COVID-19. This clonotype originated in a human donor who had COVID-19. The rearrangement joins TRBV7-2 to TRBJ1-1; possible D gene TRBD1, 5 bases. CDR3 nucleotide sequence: TGTGCCAGCAGCCGGGACCTGAACACTGAAGCTTTCTTT. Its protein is CASSRDLNTEAFF. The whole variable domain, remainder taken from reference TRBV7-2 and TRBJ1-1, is GAGVSQSPSNKVTEKGKDVELRCDPISGHTALYWYRQSLGQGLEFLIYFQGNSAPDKSGLPSDRFSAERTGGSVSTLTIQRTQQEDSAVYLCASSRDLNTEAFFGQGTRLTVV.